This TCR beta chain was identified during a study of control samples from healthy donors and cancer patients. The method was immunoSEQ multiplex PCR; TCRdb's version includes in-frame clones alone and lacks a portion of them. Here the sample spans about 150,000 clones, just under 95% being singletons. CDR3 length: 16 residues. The germline CDR1 and CDR2 sequences are SGHRS and YFSETQ. V lost 0 bases to trimming and J lost 3 bases, with 10 bases between them. Specimen: blood. The clonotype comes from a man aged 40-55 years in good health. This chain joins TRBV5-1 and TRBJ1-6; no clear D. The CDR3 protein is CASSLGAGNYNSPLHF. The CDR3, as DNA: TGCGCCAGCAGCTTGGGGGCGGGGAACTATAATTCACCCCTCCACTTT.